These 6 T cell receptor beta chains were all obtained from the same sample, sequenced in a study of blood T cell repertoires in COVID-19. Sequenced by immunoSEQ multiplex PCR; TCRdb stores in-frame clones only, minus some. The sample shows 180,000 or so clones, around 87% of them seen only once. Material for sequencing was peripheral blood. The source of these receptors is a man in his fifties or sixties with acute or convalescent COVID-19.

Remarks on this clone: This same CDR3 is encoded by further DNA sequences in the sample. The CDR3 nucleotides read TGTGCCAGCAGTTACGCCGGGACAGGGGGCGGGGGGGGCTACACCTTC. Protein: CASSYAGTGGGGGYTF. The chain employs TRBV6-6 and TRBJ1-2, with 12 bases aligning to TRBD1. The ends lost 2 bases at V and 8 bases at J; junction bases unmatched: 9. The CDR3 contains 16 residues. From germline, CDR1 is MNHNY and CDR2 SVGAGI (reference sequence).

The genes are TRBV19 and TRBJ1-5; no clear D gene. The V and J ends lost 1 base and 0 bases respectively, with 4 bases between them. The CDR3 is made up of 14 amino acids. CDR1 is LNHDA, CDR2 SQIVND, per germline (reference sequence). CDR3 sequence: CASSIAYSNQPQHF. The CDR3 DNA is TGTGCCAGTAGTATAGCCTATAGCAATCAGCCCCAGCATTTT.

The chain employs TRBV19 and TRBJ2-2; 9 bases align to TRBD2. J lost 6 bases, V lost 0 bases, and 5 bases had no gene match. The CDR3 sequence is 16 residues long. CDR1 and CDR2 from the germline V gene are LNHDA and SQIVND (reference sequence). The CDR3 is CASSIERRGGSGELFF. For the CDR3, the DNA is TGTGCCAGTAGTATAGAGCGGCGGGGGGGTTCCGGGGAGCTGTTTTTT. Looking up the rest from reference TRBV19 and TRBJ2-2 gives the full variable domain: DGGITQSPKYLFRKEGQNVTLSCEQNLNHDAMYWYRQDPGQGLRLIYYSQIVNDFQKGDIAEGYSVSREKKESFPLTVTSAQKNPTAFYLCASSIERRGGSGELFFGEGSRLTVL.

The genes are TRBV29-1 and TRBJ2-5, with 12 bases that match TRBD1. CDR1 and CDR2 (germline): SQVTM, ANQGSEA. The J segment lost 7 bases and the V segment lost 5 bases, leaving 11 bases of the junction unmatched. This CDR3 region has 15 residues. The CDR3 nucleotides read TGCAGCGTTACCAGGGACAGGGGGCCCCTAGGGACCCAGTACTTC. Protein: CSVTRDRGPLGTQYF.

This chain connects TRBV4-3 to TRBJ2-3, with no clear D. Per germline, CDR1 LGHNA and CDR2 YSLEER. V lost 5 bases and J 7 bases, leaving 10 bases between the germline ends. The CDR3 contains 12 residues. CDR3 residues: CASSSTPNTQYF. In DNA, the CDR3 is TGCGCCAGCAGCTCTACGCCGAATACGCAGTATTTT.

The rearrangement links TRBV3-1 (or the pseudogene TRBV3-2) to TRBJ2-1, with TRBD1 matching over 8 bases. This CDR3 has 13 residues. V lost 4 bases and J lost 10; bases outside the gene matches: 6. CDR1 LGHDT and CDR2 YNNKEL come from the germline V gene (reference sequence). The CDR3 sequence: CASSLRTGNEQFF. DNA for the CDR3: TGTGCCAGCAGCCTAAGGACAGGGAACGAGCAGTTCTTC.